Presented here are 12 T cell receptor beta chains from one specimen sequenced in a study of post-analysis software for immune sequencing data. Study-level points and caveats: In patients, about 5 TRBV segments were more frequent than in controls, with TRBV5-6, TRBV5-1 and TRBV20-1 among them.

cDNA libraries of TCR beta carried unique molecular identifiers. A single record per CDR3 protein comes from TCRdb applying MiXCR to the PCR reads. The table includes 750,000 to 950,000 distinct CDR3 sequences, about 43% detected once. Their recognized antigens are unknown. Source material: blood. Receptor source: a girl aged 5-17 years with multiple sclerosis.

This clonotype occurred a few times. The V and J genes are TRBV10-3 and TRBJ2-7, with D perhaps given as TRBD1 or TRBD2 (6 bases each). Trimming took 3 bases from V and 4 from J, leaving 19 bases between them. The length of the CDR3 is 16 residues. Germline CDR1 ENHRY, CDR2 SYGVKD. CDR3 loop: CAISDRPEGVWYEQYF. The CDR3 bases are TGTGCCATCAGTGATCGTCCGGAGGGGGTGTGGTACGAGCAGTACTTC.

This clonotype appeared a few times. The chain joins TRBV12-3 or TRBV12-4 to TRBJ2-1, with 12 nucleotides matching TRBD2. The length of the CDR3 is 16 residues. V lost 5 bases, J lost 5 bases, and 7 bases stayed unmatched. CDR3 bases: TGTGCCAGCAGTCCAAGGACTAGCGGGGTTAACAATGAGCAGTTCTTC. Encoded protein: CASSPRTSGVNNEQFF.

The CDR3 protein is CASSPIGDSSYEQYF. The CDR3 DNA reads as TGTGCCAGCAGCCCCATAGGGGATTCGTCCTACGAGCAGTACTTC. The rearrangement links TRBV7-3 to TRBJ2-5; weak D call: TRBD1 (5 bases). The DNA end is more similar to TRBJ2-7, so the J call may be wrong. The CDR3 is 15 residues long. Germline CDR1 and CDR2: SGHTA and FQGTGA.

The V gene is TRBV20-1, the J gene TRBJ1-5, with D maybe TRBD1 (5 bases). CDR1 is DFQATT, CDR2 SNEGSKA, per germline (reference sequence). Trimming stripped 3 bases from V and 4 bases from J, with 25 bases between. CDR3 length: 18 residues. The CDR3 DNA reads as TGCAGTGCTAGTAAAGCCTTACAGGACGGGCCAACAAATCAGCCCCAGCATTTT. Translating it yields CSASKALQDGPTNQPQHF.

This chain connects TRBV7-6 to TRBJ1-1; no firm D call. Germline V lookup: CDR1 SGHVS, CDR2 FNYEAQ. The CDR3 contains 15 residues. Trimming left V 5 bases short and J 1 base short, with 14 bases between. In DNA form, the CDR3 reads TGTGCCAGCAGCCTAACCCCGGACGGGAACACTGAAGCTTTCTTT. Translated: CASSLTPDGNTEAFF.

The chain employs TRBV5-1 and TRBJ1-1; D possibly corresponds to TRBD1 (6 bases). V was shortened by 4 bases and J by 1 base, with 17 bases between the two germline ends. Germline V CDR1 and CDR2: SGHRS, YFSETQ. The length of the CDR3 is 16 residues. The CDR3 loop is CASSQTPGTRNTEAFF. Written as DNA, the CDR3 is TGCGCCAGCAGCCAAACACCCGGGACACGGAACACTGAAGCTTTCTTT.

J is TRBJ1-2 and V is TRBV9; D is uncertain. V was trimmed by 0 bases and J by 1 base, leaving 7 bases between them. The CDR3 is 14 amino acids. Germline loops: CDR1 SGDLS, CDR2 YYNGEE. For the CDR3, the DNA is TGTGCCAGCAGCGTAGACACCCTTAACTATGGCTACACCTTC. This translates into CASSVDTLNYGYTF.

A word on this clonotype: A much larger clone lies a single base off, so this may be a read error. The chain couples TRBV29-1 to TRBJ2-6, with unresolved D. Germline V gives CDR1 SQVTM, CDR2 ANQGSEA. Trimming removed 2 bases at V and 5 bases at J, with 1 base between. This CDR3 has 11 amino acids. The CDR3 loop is CSVERANVLTF. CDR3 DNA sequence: TGCAGCGTTGAAAGGGCCAACGTCCTGACTTTC.

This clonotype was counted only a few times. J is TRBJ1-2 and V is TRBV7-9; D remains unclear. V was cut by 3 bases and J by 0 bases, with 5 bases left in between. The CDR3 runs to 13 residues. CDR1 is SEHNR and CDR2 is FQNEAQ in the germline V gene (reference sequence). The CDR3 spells CASSLNTNYGYTF. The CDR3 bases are TGTGCCAGCAGCTTGAATACTAACTATGGCTACACCTTC.

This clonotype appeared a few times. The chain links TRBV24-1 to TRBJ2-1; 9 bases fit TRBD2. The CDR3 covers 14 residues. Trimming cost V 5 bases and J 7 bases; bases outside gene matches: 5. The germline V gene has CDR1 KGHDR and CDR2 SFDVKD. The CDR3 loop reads CATSGAGGPNEQFF. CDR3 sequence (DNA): TGTGCCACCAGTGGGGCGGGAGGGCCTAATGAGCAGTTCTTC.

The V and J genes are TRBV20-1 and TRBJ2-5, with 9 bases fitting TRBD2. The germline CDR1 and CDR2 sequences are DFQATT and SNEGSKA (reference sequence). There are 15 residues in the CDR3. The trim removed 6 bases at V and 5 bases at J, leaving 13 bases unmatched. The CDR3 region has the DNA TGCAGTGCCATCATCCCGGGACTAGCCTCGGAGACCCAGTACTTC. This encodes CSAIIPGLASETQYF.

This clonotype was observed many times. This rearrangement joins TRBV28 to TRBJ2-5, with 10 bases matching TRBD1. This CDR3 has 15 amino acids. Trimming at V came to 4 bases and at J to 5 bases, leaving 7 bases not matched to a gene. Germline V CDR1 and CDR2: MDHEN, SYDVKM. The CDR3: CASSSPTGGGETQYF. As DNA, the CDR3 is TGTGCCAGCAGTTCCCCGACAGGGGGCGGGGAGACCCAGTACTTC.